Listed below are T cell receptor beta chains from one sample, sequenced in a study of OX40 agonist ivuxolimab in advanced cancers. The assay was immunoSEQ multiplex PCR, and TCRdb's table has in-frame clones only and misses some. The sample lists approximately 68,000 clones, approximately 90% seen once, with 0.85% to 1.2% in the top ten. The input for sequencing was CD4+ or CD8+ T cells sorted from blood, taken in a trial of the OX40 agonist ivuxolimab. The receptors derive from an adult with an advanced solid tumor such as melanoma, head and neck, liver or kidney cancer. CDR3s include the opening cysteine and the closing phenylalanine or tryptophan. D genes are given only for firm matches. Not all rows give a size; the values are once, few, many and, for expanded clones, a class.

abundance	v_gene	j_gene	d_gene	CDR3nt	CDR3aa
few	TRBV2	TRBJ2-1	.	TGTGCCAGCAGTGGGACGTATTTTTTGGCCTACAATGAGCAGTTCTTC	CASSGTYFLAYNEQFF
.	TRBV19	TRBJ1-1	.	TGTGCCAGTAGTATAGGGGGGTACACTGAAGCTTTCTTT	CASSIGGYTEAFF
.	TRBV7-3	TRBJ1-2	.	TGTGCCAGCAGCAGCTCCCAGGCCAACTATGGCTACACCTTC	CASSSSQANYGYTF
.	TRBV6-4	TRBJ2-3	TRBD2	TGTGCCAGCAGCCGATCCCCCCCACTTAGCGGGGGATCCCCCACAGATACGCAGTATTTT	CASSRSPPLSGGSPTDTQYF
.	TRBV11-3	TRBJ2-1	TRBD2	TGTGCCAGCAGCCTCCTAGCGGGGGGGTACAATGAGCAGTTCTTC	CASSLLAGGYNEQFF
.	TRBV2	TRBJ1-2	TRBD1	TGTGCCAGCAGTGATTGGGGACAGGGGGGAATGGGATATGGCTACACCTTC	CASSDWGQGGMGYGYTF
.	TRBV2	TRBJ1-1	TRBD1	TGTGCCAGCAGTCCGGACAGGGACACTGAAGCTTTCTTT	CASSPDRDTEAFF
.	TRBV21-1	TRBJ1-2	.	TGTGCCAGCAGTGACAGGGCCTATGGCTACACCTTC	CASSDRAYGYTF
.	TRBV27	TRBJ2-7	TRBD1	TGTGCCAGCAGCTTAGGCGACAGGGAGCACGAGCAGTACTTC	CASSLGDREHEQYF
.	TRBV25-1	TRBJ1-2	.	TGTGCCAGCAGTGACCCGGGCAGGGGAGCGGATGGCTACACCTTC	CASSDPGRGADGYTF
.	TRBV5-1	TRBJ2-3	TRBD2	TGCGCCAGCAGCCTCGCGACTAGCAGCACAGATACGCAGTATTTT	CASSLATSSTDTQYF
.	TRBV30	TRBJ1-2	.	TGTGCCTGGAGTGTTAGTCAGGGAGGATACGGCTACACCTTC	CAWSVSQGGYGYTF
.	TRBV5-8	TRBJ2-7	.	TGTGCCAGCAGGACGGCGCTCTACGAGCAGTACTTC	CASRTALYEQYF
.	TRBV19	TRBJ2-2	.	TGTGCCAGTAGTTTCCCCGGGGCGAACACCGGGGAGCTGTTTTTT	CASSFPGANTGELFF
.	TRBV6-5	TRBJ1-2	TRBD1	TGTGCCAGCAGTGACTGGACAGGGTCCGCCTATGGCTACACCTTC	CASSDWTGSAYGYTF
once	TRBV30	TRBJ2-7	.	TGTGCCGGTGACGGGGGAGGCTACGAGCAGTACTTC	CAGDGGGYEQYF
.	TRBV5-1	TRBJ2-4	.	TGCGCCAGCAGCCTTGACATAAACAAAAACATTCAGTACTTC	CASSLDINKNIQYF
.	TRBV18	TRBJ1-5	.	TGTGCCAGCTCACCAGTGGGGAGTAGCAATCAGCCCCAGCATTTT	CASSPVGSSNQPQHF
.	TRBV7-9	TRBJ2-1	.	TGTGCCAGCAGCTTTTTCTCGTTAAGCTCCTACAATGAGCAGTTCTTC	CASSFFSLSSYNEQFF
.	TRBV30	TRBJ1-2	TRBD1	TGTGCCTGGAGGGTGACAGGGAGAAGAGGGCCTAACTATGGCTACACCTTC	CAWRVTGRRGPNYGYTF
.	TRBV10-3	TRBJ1-4	.	TGTGCCATCAGTTCCGACATAGCCCGGGAAAAACTGTTTTTT	CAISSDIAREKLFF
.	TRBV28	TRBJ1-2	.	TGTGCCAGCAGTTTAGGGTCGGTGTGGGGCGGCTATGGCTACACCTTC	CASSLGSVWGGYGYTF
once	TRBV5-1	TRBJ2-2	.	TGCGCCAGCAAAGTTGCGGCGAACACCGGGGAGCTGTTTTTT	CASKVAANTGELFF
.	TRBV30	TRBJ2-5	TRBD2	TGTGCCTTTTCAGCGGGAGGGAGGGCGGAGACCCAGTACTTC	CAFSAGGRAETQYF
few	TRBV30	TRBJ1-4	.	TGTGCCTGGAGCCGAGAGGGGGGCTCACCAGGAAAACTGTTTTTT	CAWSREGGSPGKLFF
.	TRBV11-1	TRBJ1-6	TRBD1	TGTGCCAGCAGCCTTCGACAGGGTGGGAGCACCTATAATTCACCCCTCCACTTT	CASSLRQGGSTYNSPLHF
few	TRBV28	TRBJ2-4	.	TGTGCCAGCAGTTTAGAGGGGGGCGGGTCCAAAAACATTCAGTACTTC	CASSLEGGGSKNIQYF
.	TRBV2	TRBJ1-4	.	TGTGCCAGCAGTGAGTCGAGGGGAGGGGATGAAAAACTGTTTTTT	CASSESRGGDEKLFF
.	TRBV18	TRBJ2-7	.	TGTGCCAGCTCACCACCTACAGGGTCCTACGAGCAGTACTTC	CASSPPTGSYEQYF
.	TRBV27	TRBJ1-4	.	TGTGCCAGCAGTTCCCTGGGCCCTGGTTACGAAAAACTGTTTTTT	CASSSLGPGYEKLFF
once	TRBV25-1	TRBJ1-1	TRBD1	TGTGCCAGCAGTGCCAACCGGGACAGGGGGCCTTTCACTGAAGCTTTCTTT	CASSANRDRGPFTEAFF
.	TRBV5-1	TRBJ2-7	TRBD2	TGCGCCAGCAGCTCGGGACTAACCCCCTACGAGCAGTACTTC	CASSSGLTPYEQYF
.	TRBV7-3	TRBJ1-1	TRBD1	TGTGCCAGCAGCCTGCAGGGGGGCACTGAAGCTTTCTTT	CASSLQGGTEAFF
.	TRBV7-9	TRBJ2-1	TRBD2	TGTGCCAGCAGCCGCACGGGCGGGAGTTTTGGTGAGCAGTTCTTC	CASSRTGGSFGEQFF
.	TRBV30	TRBJ2-5	.	TGTGCCTGGAGTCTGACCACGGGACTTCAAGAGACCCAGTACTTC	CAWSLTTGLQETQYF
few	TRBV6-1	TRBJ1-2	TRBD1	TGTGCCAGCAGTGAAGTTGGACAGGGGGCTTTCTATGGCTACACCTTC	CASSEVGQGAFYGYTF
.	TRBV7-9	TRBJ2-5	.	TGTGCCAGCAGTCCCCGGACAGAGACCCAGTACTTC	CASSPRTETQYF
once	TRBV5-1	TRBJ1-4	TRBD1	TGCGCCAGCAGCTTGGACCCAGGGGGACAGGGGACTGAAAAACTGTTTTTT	CASSLDPGGQGTEKLFF
.	TRBV5-1	TRBJ1-2	.	TGCGCCAGCAGCTTGGGGGACATCTATGGCTACACCTTC	CASSLGDIYGYTF
.	TRBV23-1	TRBJ2-7	TRBD2	TGCGCCAGCAGTCAAACCCCCGTGGGGGGGTGGAACGAGCAGTACTTC	CASSQTPVGGWNEQYF
few	TRBV5-4	TRBJ2-5	TRBD1	TGTGCCAGCAGCGGGTATGAGGGGGCTGAGACCCAGTACTTC	CASSGYEGAETQYF
.	TRBV18	TRBJ1-6	.	TGTGCCAGCTCACCACAAGATGGGACGGGGGAAGGTTCACCCCTCCACTTT	CASSPQDGTGEGSPLHF